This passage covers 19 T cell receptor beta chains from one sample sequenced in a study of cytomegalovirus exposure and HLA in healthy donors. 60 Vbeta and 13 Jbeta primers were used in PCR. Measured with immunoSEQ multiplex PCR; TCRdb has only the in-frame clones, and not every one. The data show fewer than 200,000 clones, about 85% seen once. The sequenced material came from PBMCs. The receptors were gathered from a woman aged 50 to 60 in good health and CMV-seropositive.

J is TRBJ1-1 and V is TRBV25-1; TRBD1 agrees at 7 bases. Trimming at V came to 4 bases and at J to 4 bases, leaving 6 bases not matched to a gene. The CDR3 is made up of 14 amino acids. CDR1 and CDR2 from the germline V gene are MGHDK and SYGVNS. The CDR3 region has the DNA TGTGCCAGCAGTGTAGGGGGCGCTGGCACTGAAGCTTTCTTT. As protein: CASSVGGAGTEAFF.

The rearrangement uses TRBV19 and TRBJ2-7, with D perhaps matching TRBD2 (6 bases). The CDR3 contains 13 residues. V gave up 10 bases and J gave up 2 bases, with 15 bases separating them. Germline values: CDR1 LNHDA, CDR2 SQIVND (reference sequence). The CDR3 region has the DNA TGTGCCATCCTCCTTCCGGGGGCCTACGAGCAGTACTTC. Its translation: CAILLPGAYEQYF.

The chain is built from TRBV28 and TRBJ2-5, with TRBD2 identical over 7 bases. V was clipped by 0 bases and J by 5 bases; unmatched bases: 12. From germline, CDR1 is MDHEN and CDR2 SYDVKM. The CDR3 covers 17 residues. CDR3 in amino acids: CASSLWGSGPRWETQYF. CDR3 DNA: TGTGCCAGCAGTTTATGGGGTAGCGGGCCACGGTGGGAGACCCAGTACTTC.

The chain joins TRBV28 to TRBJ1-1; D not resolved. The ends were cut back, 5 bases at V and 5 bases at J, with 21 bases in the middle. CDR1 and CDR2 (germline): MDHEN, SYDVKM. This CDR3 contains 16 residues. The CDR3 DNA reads TGTGCCAGCAGTCTCTATCTACGAGGAGCCCAGACTGAAGCTTTCTTT. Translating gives CASSLYLRGAQTEAFF.

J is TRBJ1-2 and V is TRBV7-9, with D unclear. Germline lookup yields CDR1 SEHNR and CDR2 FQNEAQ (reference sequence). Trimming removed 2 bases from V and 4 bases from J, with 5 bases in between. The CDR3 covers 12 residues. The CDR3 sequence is CASSLNSYGYTF. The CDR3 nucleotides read TGTGCCAGCAGCTTAAACAGCTATGGCTACACCTTC.

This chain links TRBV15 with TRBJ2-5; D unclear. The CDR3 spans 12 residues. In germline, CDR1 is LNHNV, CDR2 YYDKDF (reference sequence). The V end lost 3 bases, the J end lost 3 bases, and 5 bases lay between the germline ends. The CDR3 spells CATSSGKETQYF. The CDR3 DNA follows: TGTGCCACCAGCAGTGGCAAAGAGACCCAGTACTTC.

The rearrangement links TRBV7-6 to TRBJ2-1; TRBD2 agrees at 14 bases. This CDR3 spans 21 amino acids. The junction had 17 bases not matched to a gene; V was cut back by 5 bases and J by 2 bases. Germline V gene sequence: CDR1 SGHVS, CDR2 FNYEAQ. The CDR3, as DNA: TGTGCCAGCAGCCCAGGGGCCCGACTAGCGGGAGGGTCCTCCACCTACAATGAGCAGTTCTTC. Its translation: CASSPGARLAGGSSTYNEQFF.

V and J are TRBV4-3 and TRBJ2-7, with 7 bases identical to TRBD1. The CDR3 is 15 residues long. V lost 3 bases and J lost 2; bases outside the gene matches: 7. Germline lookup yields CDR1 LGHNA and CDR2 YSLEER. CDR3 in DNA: TGCGCCAGCAGCCAGACCCGGGACAGTACCTACGAGCAGTACTTC. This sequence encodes CASSQTRDSTYEQYF.

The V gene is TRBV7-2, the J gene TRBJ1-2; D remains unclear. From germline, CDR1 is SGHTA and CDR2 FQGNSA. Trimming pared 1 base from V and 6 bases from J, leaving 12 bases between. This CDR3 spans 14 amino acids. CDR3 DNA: TGTGCCAGCAGCTTAGATCCGGGGTGGAATGGCTACACCTTC. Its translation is CASSLDPGWNGYTF.

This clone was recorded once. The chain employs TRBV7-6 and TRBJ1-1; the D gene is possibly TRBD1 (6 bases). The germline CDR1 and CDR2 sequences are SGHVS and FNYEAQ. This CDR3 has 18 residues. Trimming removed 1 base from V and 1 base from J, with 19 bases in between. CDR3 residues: CASSLVPPDRPKNTEAFF. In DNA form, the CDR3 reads TGTGCCAGCAGCTTAGTCCCCCCTGACAGGCCTAAGAACACTGAAGCTTTCTTT.

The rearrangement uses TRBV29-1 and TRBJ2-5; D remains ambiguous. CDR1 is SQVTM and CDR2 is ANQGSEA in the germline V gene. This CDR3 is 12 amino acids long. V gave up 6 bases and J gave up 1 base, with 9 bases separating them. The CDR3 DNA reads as TGCAGCGTCGACAAGACCCAAGAGACCCAGTACTTC. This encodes CSVDKTQETQYF.

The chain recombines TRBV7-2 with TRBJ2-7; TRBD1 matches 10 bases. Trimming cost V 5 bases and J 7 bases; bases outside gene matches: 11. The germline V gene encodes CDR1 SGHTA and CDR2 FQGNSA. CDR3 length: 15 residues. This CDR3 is CASSRSGQGVIEQYF. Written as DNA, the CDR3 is TGTGCCAGCAGCCGATCCGGACAGGGGGTGATAGAGCAGTACTTC.

CDR3 nucleotides: TGTGCCTGGAGTGTAACAAACGGGGTAGGCTACACCTTC. It encodes CAWSVTNGVGYTF. The chain combines TRBV30 with TRBJ1-2; D uncertain. Trimming removed 0 bases at V and 8 bases at J, with 13 bases between. The CDR3 has 13 amino acids. Per germline, CDR1 GTSNPN and CDR2 SVGIG (reference sequence).

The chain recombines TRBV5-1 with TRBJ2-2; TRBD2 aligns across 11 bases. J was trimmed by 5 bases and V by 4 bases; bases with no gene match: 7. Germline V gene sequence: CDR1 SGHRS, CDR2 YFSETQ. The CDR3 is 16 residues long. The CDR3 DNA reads TGCGCCAGCAGCCGTACCGGGACTAGCGGAACCGGGGAGCTGTTTTTT. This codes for CASSRTGTSGTGELFF.

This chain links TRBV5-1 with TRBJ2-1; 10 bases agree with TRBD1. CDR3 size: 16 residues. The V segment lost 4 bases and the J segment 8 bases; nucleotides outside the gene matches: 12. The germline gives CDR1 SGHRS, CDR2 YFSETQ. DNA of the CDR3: TGCGCCAGCAGCATACCAGAGACAGGGGGCTTCGATGAGCAGTTCTTC. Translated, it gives CASSIPETGGFDEQFF.

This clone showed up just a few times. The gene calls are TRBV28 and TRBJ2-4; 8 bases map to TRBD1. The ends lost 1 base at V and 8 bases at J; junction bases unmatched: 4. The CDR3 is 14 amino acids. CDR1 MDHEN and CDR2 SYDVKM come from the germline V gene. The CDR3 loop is CASSLSQGVDIQYF. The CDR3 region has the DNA TGTGCCAGCAGTTTATCACAGGGGGTGGACATTCAGTACTTC.

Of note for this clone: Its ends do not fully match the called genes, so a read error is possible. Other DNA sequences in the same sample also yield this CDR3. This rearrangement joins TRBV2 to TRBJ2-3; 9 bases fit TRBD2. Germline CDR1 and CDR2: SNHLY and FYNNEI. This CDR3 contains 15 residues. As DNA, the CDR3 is TGTGCCAGCAGTGGAAGGGGACTAGCTACAGATACGCAGTACTTT. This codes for CASSGRGLATDTQYF.

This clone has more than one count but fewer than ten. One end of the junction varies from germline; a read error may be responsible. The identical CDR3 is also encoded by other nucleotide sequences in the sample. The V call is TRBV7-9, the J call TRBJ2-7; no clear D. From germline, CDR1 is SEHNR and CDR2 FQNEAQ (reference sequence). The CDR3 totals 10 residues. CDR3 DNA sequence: TGTTCCAGCAGCCCCAGGGAGCAGTACTTC. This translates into CSSSPREQYF.

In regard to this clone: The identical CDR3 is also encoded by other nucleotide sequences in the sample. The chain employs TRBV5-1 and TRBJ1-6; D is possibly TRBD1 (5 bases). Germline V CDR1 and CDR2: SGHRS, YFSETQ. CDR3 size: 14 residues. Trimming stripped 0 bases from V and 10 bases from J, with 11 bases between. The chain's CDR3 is CASSLGQGSSPLHF. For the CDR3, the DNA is TGCGCCAGCAGCTTGGGGCAGGGAAGCTCACCCCTCCACTTT.